What follows are 2 T cell receptor beta chains derived from one specimen sequenced in a study of blood T cell repertoires in COVID-19. The repertoire was sequenced with immunoSEQ multiplex PCR; TCRdb's copy has only in-frame clones and lacks some. Of under 350,000 clones listed, 65% to 90% were seen once; the top ten hold around 4.5%. Sequenced material: PBMCs or T cells enriched from blood (not recorded which). These receptors all come from a woman in her forties with acute COVID-19.

This rearrangement joins TRBV14 to TRBJ1-2; D is perhaps TRBD1 (5 bases). Germline CDR1 and CDR2: SGHDN and FVKESK. The CDR3 loop spans 13 amino acids. Trimming took off 3 bases at V and 2 bases at J, with 7 bases between the two ends. CDR3 region: CASSQGRNYGYTF. DNA for the CDR3: TGTGCCAGCAGCCAGGGGCGCAACTATGGCTACACCTTC. The full variable domain, its missing parts supplied by reference TRBV14 and TRBJ1-2, is EAGVTQFPSHSVIEKGQTVTLRCDPISGHDNLYWYRRVMGKEIKFLLHFVKESKQDESGMPNNRFLAERTGGTYSTLKVQPAELEDSGVYFCASSQGRNYGYTFGSGTRLTVV.

This clone appeared a single time. The rearrangement uses TRBV6-5 and TRBJ2-6; 8 nucleotides align to TRBD1. Germline loops: CDR1 MNHEY, CDR2 SVGAGI. Trimming at V came to 6 bases and at J to 6 bases, leaving 7 bases not matched to a gene. CDR3 size: 15 residues. CDR3 DNA: TGTGCCAGCAGATCCCTGACAGGGGCGGCCAACGTCCTGACTTTC. Translation: CASRSLTGAANVLTF.